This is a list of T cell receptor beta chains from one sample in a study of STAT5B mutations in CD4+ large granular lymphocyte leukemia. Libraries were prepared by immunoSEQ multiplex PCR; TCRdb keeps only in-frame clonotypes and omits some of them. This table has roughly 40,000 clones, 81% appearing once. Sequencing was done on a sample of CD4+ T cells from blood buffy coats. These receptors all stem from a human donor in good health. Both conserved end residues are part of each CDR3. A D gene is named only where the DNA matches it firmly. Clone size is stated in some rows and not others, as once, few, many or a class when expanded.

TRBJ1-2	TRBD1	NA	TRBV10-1	CASSLRDRRHFFYGYTF	TGCGCCAGCAGTCTCCGGGACAGGCGTCATTTTTTCTATGGCTACACCTTC
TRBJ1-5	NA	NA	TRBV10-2	CASSEGGRENQPQHF	TGCGCCAGCAGTGAAGGGGGTAGGGAAAATCAGCCCCAGCATTTT
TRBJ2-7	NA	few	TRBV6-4	CASNPAREQYF	TGTGCCAGCAATCCAGCCAGGGAGCAGTACTTC
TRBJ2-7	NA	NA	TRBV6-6	CASSRTVEQYF	TGTGCCAGCAGTAGAACCGTCGAGCAGTACTTC
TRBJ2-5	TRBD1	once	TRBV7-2	CASSFDRGQETQYF	TGTGCCAGCAGCTTCGACAGGGGGCAAGAGACCCAGTACTTC
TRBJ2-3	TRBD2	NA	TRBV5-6	CASSLAGGPTDTQYF	TGTGCCAGCAGCTTAGCGGGGGGGCCGACAGATACGCAGTATTTT
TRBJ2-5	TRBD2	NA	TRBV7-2	CASSPGSGRGETQYF	TGTGCCAGCAGCCCCGGGAGCGGGAGAGGGGAGACCCAGTACTTC
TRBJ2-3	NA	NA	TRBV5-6	CASSFLVGKLSTDTQYF	TGTGCCAGCAGCTTTTTAGTTGGAAAACTATCCACAGATACGCAGTATTTT
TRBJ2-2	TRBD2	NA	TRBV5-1	CASSLSGSGPGELFF	TGCGCCAGCAGCCTTAGCGGGAGTGGCCCCGGGGAGCTGTTTTTT
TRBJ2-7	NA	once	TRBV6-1	CASSQGGGYEQYF	TGTGCCAGCAGTCAGGGGGGTGGTTACGAGCAGTACTTC
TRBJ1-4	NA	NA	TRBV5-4	CASSLEGVNEKLFF	TGTGCCAGCAGCTTGGAGGGGGTGAATGAAAAACTGTTTTTT
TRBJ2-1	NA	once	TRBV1	CTSSQDREVGDHPGNEQFF	TGCACCAGCAGCCAAGATCGAGAGGTCGGGGACCACCCGGGCAATGAGCAGTTCTTC
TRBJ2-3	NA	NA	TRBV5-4	CASSLLGERQYF	TGTGCCAGCAGCTTGTTGGGGGAGAGGCAGTATTTT
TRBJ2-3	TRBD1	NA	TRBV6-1	CASSERTGVQDTQYF	TGTGCCAGCAGTGAAAGGACAGGGGTTCAAGATACGCAGTATTTT
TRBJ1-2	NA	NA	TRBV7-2	CASSLLGDGYTF	TGTGCCAGCAGCTTATTAGGGGATGGCTACACCTTC
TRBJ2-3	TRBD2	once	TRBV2	CASSGGGRPSTDTQYF	TGTGCCAGCAGTGGCGGGGGAAGACCTAGCACAGATACGCAGTATTTT
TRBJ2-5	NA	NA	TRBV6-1	CASSVLGGGETQYF	TGTGCCAGCAGTGTCTTAGGAGGGGGGGAGACCCAGTACTTC
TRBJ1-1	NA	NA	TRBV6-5	CASSYLSSVNTEAFF	TGTGCCAGCAGTTACCTTAGTTCCGTGAACACTGAAGCTTTCTTT
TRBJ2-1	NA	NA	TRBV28	CASSLDTGLQFF	TGTGCCAGCAGTCTCGACACGGGATTGCAGTTCTTC
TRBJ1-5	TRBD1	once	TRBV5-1	CASSHGQGDQPQHF	TGCGCCAGCAGCCACGGACAGGGAGATCAGCCCCAGCATTTT
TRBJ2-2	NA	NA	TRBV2	CASSGGFRELFF	TGTGCCAGCAGTGGGGGGTTTAGGGAGCTGTTTTTT
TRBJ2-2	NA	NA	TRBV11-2	CASSSQRFTAGELFF	TGTGCCAGCAGCTCCCAGAGGTTTACGGCCGGGGAGCTGTTTTTT
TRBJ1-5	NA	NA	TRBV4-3	CASSQVVYSNQPQHF	TGCGCCAGCAGCCAAGTTGTTTATAGCAATCAGCCCCAGCATTTT
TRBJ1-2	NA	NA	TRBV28	CASSLLTGVYGYTF	TGTGCCAGCAGTTTACTGACAGGCGTTTATGGCTACACCTTC
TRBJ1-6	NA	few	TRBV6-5	CATPYDGNNSPLHF	TGTGCCACCCCGTACGACGGGAATAATTCACCCCTCCACTTT
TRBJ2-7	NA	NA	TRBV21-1	CASSGRQGLYYEQYF	TGTGCCAGCAGCGGTCGACAGGGGCTTTACTACGAGCAGTACTTC
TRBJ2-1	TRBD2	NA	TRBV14	CASSQASGRYNEQFF	TGTGCCAGCAGCCAAGCTAGCGGGAGGTACAATGAGCAGTTCTTC
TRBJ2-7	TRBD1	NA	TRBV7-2	CASSLWPGTGFGEQYF	TGTGCCAGCAGCTTATGGCCGGGGACAGGGTTCGGCGAGCAGTACTTC
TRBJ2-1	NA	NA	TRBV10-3	CAIRDPGQYNEQFF	TGTGCCATCAGGGATCCGGGTCAGTACAATGAGCAGTTCTTC
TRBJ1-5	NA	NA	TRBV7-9	CASSLGGTTSNQPQHF	TGTGCCAGCAGCTTGGGGGGGACTACTAGCAATCAGCCCCAGCATTTT
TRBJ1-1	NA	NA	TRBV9	CASSVGGAENTEAFF	TGTGCCAGCAGCGTTGGGGGGGCGGAGAACACTGAAGCTTTCTTT
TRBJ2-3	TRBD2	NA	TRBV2	CASSEALLATGTDTQYF	TGTGCCAGCAGTGAAGCGCTACTAGCGACAGGCACAGATACGCAGTATTTT
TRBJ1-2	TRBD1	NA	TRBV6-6	CATDDRAYGYTF	TGTGCCACCGACGACAGGGCCTATGGCTACACCTTC
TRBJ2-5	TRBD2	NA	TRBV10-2	CASKEWSSGGAGETQYF	TGCGCCAGCAAAGAGTGGTCCAGCGGGGGGGCCGGAGAGACCCAGTACTTC
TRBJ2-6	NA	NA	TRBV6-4	CASSDSGGTGKTF	TGTGCCAGCAGTGACTCGGGTGGAACAGGAAAAACTTTC
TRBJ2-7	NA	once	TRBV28	CASSLGTGEQYF	TGTGCCAGCAGTCTGGGGACCGGGGAGCAGTACTTC
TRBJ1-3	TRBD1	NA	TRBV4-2	CASSRSGGVGNTIYF	TGTGCCAGCAGCCGCTCAGGGGGGGTAGGAAACACCATATATTTT
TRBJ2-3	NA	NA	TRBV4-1	CASSGGTSGDTQYF	TGCGCCAGCAGCGGGGGGACGTCGGGAGATACGCAGTATTTT
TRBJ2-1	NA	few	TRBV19	CASSIAQALRNEQFF	TGTGCCAGTAGTATAGCCCAGGCCCTGAGGAATGAGCAGTTCTTC
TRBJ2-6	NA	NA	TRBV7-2	CASSLDIATGANVLTF	TGTGCCAGCAGCTTAGACATCGCGACTGGGGCCAACGTCCTGACTTTC
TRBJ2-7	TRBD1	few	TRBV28	CASYARGQRSYEQYF	TGTGCCTCCTACGCCCGGGGACAGAGATCCTACGAGCAGTACTTC
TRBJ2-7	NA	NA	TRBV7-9	CASSLTVRSYEQYF	TGTGCCAGCAGCTTAACGGTGAGGAGCTACGAGCAGTACTTC
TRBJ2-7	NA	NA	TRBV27	CASTSPLFREPYEQYF	TGTGCCAGCACCAGTCCCCTTTTCCGGGAGCCCTACGAGCAGTACTTC
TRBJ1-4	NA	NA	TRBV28	CASSHPTTNEKLFF	TGTGCCAGCAGCCACCCAACAACTAATGAAAAACTGTTTTTT
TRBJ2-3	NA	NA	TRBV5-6	CASSPFEGLTDTQYF	TGTGCCAGCAGCCCATTTGAGGGGTTAACAGATACGCAGTATTTT
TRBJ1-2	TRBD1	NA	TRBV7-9	CASSLLFGRQGGEGYGYTF	TGTGCCAGCAGCTTATTATTTGGACGTCAGGGGGGCGAGGGCTATGGCTACACCTTC
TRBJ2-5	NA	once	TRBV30	CAWSGRRRETQYF	TGTGCCTGGAGTGGGAGGCGCCGAGAGACCCAGTACTTC
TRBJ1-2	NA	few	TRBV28	CASGRGGSDYGYTF	TGTGCCAGCGGAAGGGGGGGCAGTGACTATGGCTACACCTTC
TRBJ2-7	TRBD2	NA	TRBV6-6	CASRSTSGGSYEQYF	TGTGCCAGCAGGTCCACTAGCGGAGGCTCCTACGAGCAGTACTTC
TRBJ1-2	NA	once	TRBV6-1	CASRGVEKFMIF	TGTGCCAGCAGGGGGGTAGAGAAGTTTATGATCTTC
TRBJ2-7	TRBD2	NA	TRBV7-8	CASSLRRERGYEQYF	TGTGCCAGCAGCTTAAGGCGGGAGCGGGGCTACGAGCAGTACTTC
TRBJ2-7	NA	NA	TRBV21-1	CASSKALPSGGARGTLEQYF	TGTGCCAGCAGCAAAGCGCTTCCTAGCGGGGGGGCGCGTGGAACCCTCGAGCAGTACTTC
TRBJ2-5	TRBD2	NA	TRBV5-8	CASSLAASGRAWSETQYF	TGTGCCAGCAGCTTGGCGGCTAGCGGGAGGGCTTGGTCGGAGACCCAGTACTTC
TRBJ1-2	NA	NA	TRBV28	CASRVSGGNYGYTF	TGTGCCAGCAGAGTCTCGGGGGGAAACTATGGCTACACCTTC
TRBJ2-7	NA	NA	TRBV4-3	CASSQEIMSLLGEQYF	TGCGCCAGCAGCCAAGAAATTATGTCCCTACTAGGCGAGCAGTACTTC